These T cell receptor beta chains were read from a single sample in a study of response to subunit inactivated influenza vaccine. TCRdb used MiXCR to reprocess the RT-PCR reads, holding one entry per CDR3 protein. The sample yields more than 200,000 distinct CDR3 sequences, 9% to 15% seen once. Specimen: non-naive T cells sorted from PBMCs, collected 14 to 15 days before vaccination. These receptor sequences come from a man in his fifties or sixties who received an inactivated influenza vaccine. The CDR3 runs from the conserved cysteine through the conserved F or W. The D gene is left open where the match is weak. Clone size is not always given. Where it is, it says once, few, many or a class for expanded clones.

CDR3	DNA	length	size	D	J	V
CASSSHHFDRGLYNEQFF	TGTGCCAGCAGCTCGCACCACTTCGACAGGGGGCTCTACAATGAGCAGTTCTTC	18	many	TRBD1	TRBJ2-1	TRBV7-8
CASSQYGGGLGNTEAFF	TGTGCCAGCAGCCAATACGGTGGGGGCCTGGGGAACACTGAAGCTTTCTTT	17	-	-	TRBJ1-1	TRBV11-1
CATSRDQLSAGELFF	TGTGCCACCAGCAGAGACCAACTAAGCGCCGGGGAGCTGTTTTTT	15	-	-	TRBJ2-2	TRBV15
CASSLDWTEGSDTQYF	TGCGCCAGCAGCTTGGATTGGACGGAGGGCTCAGATACGCAGTATTTT	16	few	-	TRBJ2-3	TRBV5-1
CASKGVGAVQYEQFF	TGTGCCAGCAAAGGTGTCGGCGCCGTACAATATGAGCAGTTCTTC	15	-	-	TRBJ2-1	TRBV28
CASSPIYSNQPQHF	TGTGCCAGCAGCCCAATCTATAGCAATCAGCCCCAGCATTTT	14	few	-	TRBJ1-5	TRBV12-3/TRBV12-4
CASGRGPQQPQHF	TGTGCCAGCGGAAGAGGGCCCCAACAGCCCCAGCATTTT	13	many	-	TRBJ1-5	TRBV12-3/TRBV12-4
CASSLSRTGGIGANVLTF	TGTGCCAGCAGTTTATCCCGGACAGGGGGCATTGGGGCCAACGTCCTGACTTTC	18	-	TRBD1	TRBJ2-6	TRBV28
CASSYTSGSAYNEQFF	TGTGCCAGCAGCTATACTAGCGGGAGTGCCTACAATGAGCAGTTCTTC	16	few	TRBD2	TRBJ2-1	TRBV7-9
CASSPREAYNEQFF	TGTGCCAGCAGTCCCCGTGAGGCCTACAATGAGCAGTTCTTC	14	-	-	TRBJ2-1	TRBV6-2/TRBV6-3
CASRGLAGGHEQFF	TGTGCCAGCAGGGGACTAGCGGGAGGACATGAGCAGTTCTTC	14	-	TRBD2	TRBJ2-1	TRBV12-3/TRBV12-4
CSVVTGGTDTQYF	TGCAGCGTTGTAACAGGGGGCACAGATACGCAGTATTTT	13	-	TRBD1	TRBJ2-3	TRBV29-1
CATGTSGSRRTDTQYF	TGTGCCACCGGGACTAGCGGGAGTAGGAGGACAGATACGCAGTATTTT	16	few	TRBD2	TRBJ2-3	TRBV24-1
CASSPDRYTDTQYF	TGTGCCAGCAGTCCAGACAGGTACACAGATACGCAGTATTTT	14	few	-	TRBJ2-3	TRBV27
CASGEGAGANVLTF	TGCGCCAGCGGCGAGGGGGCCGGGGCCAACGTCCTGACTTTC	14	-	TRBD1	TRBJ2-6	TRBV5-1
CATSDMTSGRTGEQFF	TGTGCCACCAGTGATATGACTAGCGGGAGAACGGGTGAGCAGTTCTTC	16	-	TRBD2	TRBJ2-1	TRBV24-1
CASSLAAASGYTF	TGTGCCAGCAGTTTAGCGGCGGCTTCGGGCTACACCTTC	13	many	-	TRBJ1-2	TRBV12-3/TRBV12-4
CASSQDWGGLQETQYF	TGCGCCAGCAGCCAAGATTGGGGGGGTTTACAAGAGACCCAGTACTTC	16	many	TRBD2	TRBJ2-5	TRBV4-3
CASSPPWGSGTDTQYF	TGTGCCAGCAGCCCCCCGTGGGGTTCAGGCACAGATACGCAGTATTTT	16	few	-	TRBJ2-3	TRBV7-2
CASSLYRGSSYNEQFF	TGTGCCAGCAGTTTATACAGGGGGTCCTCCTACAATGAGCAGTTCTTC	16	-	TRBD1	TRBJ2-1	TRBV6-2/TRBV6-3
CASSAGTSTDTQYF	TGTGCCAGCTCAGCAGGGACTAGCACAGATACGCAGTATTTT	14	many	-	TRBJ2-3	TRBV18
CSVEDSLAETYNEQFF	TGCAGCGTTGAAGATTCTCTAGCGGAGACCTACAATGAGCAGTTCTTC	16	many	TRBD2	TRBJ2-1	TRBV29-1
CASSSGGLMTQYF	TGTGCCAGCAGCTCTGGGGGCCTGATGACCCAGTACTTC	13	many	-	TRBJ2-5	TRBV11-2
CATSDPGTRNTGELFF	TGTGCCACCAGTGATCCCGGGACACGGAACACCGGGGAGCTGTTTTTT	16	-	-	TRBJ2-2	TRBV24-1
CARGGTGTSASYEQYF	TGTGCCAGAGGAGGGACCGGGACTAGCGCTTCCTACGAGCAGTACTTC	16	-	TRBD2	TRBJ2-7	TRBV10-3
CSARVVDHEQYF	TGCAGTGCTAGAGTTGTCGACCACGAGCAGTACTTC	12	once	-	TRBJ2-7	TRBV20-1
CASSEAGYGYTF	TGTGCCAGCAGTGAGGCAGGCTATGGCTACACCTTC	12	many	-	TRBJ1-2	TRBV2
CASSRVWRSFIGGNEQFF	TGTGCCAGCAGCCGAGTGTGGCGGAGCTTCATCGGCGGGAATGAGCAGTTCTTC	18	-	-	TRBJ2-1	TRBV27
CASSFGTGDEQFF	TGTGCCAGCAGCTTTGGGACAGGGGATGAGCAGTTCTTC	13	-	TRBD1	TRBJ2-1	TRBV11-2
CASSPDRKETQYF	TGTGCCAGCAGTCCGGACAGGAAAGAGACCCAGTACTTC	13	-	TRBD1	TRBJ2-5	TRBV6-1
CASSLASGSSNSPLHF	TGTGCCAGCAGCTTAGCCTCCGGGTCCTCGAATTCACCCCTCCACTTT	16	-	-	TRBJ1-6	TRBV11-2
CASSVGKAFTYEQYF	TGTGCCAGCAGCGTAGGTAAAGCCTTTACCTACGAGCAGTACTTC	15	-	-	TRBJ2-7	TRBV9
CASALGTQEREQFF	TGTGCCAGCGCGCTCGGGACGCAGGAGAGGGAGCAGTTCTTC	14	few	-	TRBJ2-1	TRBV6-4
CATSRDSLLRLGEEKLFF	TGTGCCACCAGCAGAGATAGTTTATTGAGGCTCGGGGAAGAAAAACTGTTTTTT	18	many	-	TRBJ1-4	TRBV15
CASSLGQSQPQHF	TGTGCCAGCAGCTTGGGACAGTCGCAGCCCCAGCATTTT	13	-	TRBD1	TRBJ1-5	TRBV7-2
CSAREKGHYGYTF	TGCAGTGCTAGAGAGAAGGGGCACTATGGCTACACCTTC	13	many	-	TRBJ1-2	TRBV20-1